The text below deals with one T cell receptor beta chain. This CDR3 is 14 amino acids long. Per the germline V gene, CDR1 is ENHRY and CDR2 is SYGVKD. The V gene lost 5 bases and the J gene lost 0 bases, with 11 bases spanning the gap. This sample stems from a study of blood T cell repertoires in COVID-19. Background on the study: COVID-19 samples, acute and convalescent, were from the United States, Italy and Spain. T cells, B-cell-depleted T cells, or PBMCs provided the cDNA or gDNA that served as material.

TCRdb keeps only in-frame clones here, not all; method: immunoSEQ multiplex PCR. The sample gives approximately 400,000 clones, 80% to 90% of which show up once; 1% to 1.5% is in the top ten. The receptor was derived from a man aged 25 to 40 who had recovered from COVID-19. Source material: PBMCs or T cells enriched from blood (not recorded which). The rearrangement links TRBV10-3 to TRBJ2-7, with D perhaps matching TRBD1 (5 bases). CDR3 nucleotide sequence: TGTGCCATCAGTCAACAGGTGAGCTCCTACGAGCAGTACTTC. Amino acids: CAISQQVSSYEQYF.